A single sample gave rise to the 3 T cell receptor beta chains below, sequenced in a study of T-cell memory formation after mild COVID-19. TCRdb analysed the 5' RACE reads with MiXCR anew, one entry per CDR3 protein. The data contain roughly 340,000 distinct CDR3 sequences, more than 15% of them seen just once; the ten biggest clones take up 20% to 25%. Sequencing was performed on PBMCs or a T cell subset sorted from them (not recorded which). These TCRs come from a man younger than 35 who had mild COVID-19 (a few samples of this study predate the infection). Cell type and time point are not known.

The J gene is TRBJ1-1, the V gene TRBV20-1; no reliable D call. Trimming shortened V by 4 bases and J by 0 bases, and 12 bases separated the two germline ends. This CDR3 comprises 14 residues. Germline-derived CDR1 and CDR2 are DFQATT and SNEGSKA (reference sequence). Here the CDR3 DNA reads TGCAGTGCTATCTCCCCCTCTCTGAACACTGAAGCTTTCTTT. Translation gives CSAISPSLNTEAFF.

CDR3: CASGTATDTQYF. DNA of the CDR3: TGTGCCAGCGGGACGGCCACAGATACGCAGTATTTT. The rearrangement links TRBV28 to TRBJ2-3; the D gene could be TRBD1 or TRBD2 (5 bases each). V gave up 8 bases and J gave up 2 bases, with 8 bases separating them. The germline V gene has CDR1 MDHEN and CDR2 SYDVKM. This CDR3 is built from 12 residues.

This clonotype was seen at least ten times. The V gene is TRBV3-1, the J gene TRBJ2-2; no clear D gene. Trimming cost V 6 bases and J 0 bases, with 14 bases left between them. In germline, CDR1 is LGHDT, CDR2 YNNKEL (reference sequence). The length of the CDR3 is 16 residues. CDR3 sequence (DNA): TGTGCCAGCAGTCCGACCGTGTCCACGAACACCGGGGAGCTGTTTTTT. It encodes CASSPTVSTNTGELFF. Using reference TRBV3-1 and TRBJ2-2 for the parts outside the CDR3, the full variable domain is DTAVSQTPKYLVTQMGNDKSIKCEQNLGHDTMYWYKQDSKKFLKIMFSYNNKELIINETVPNRFSPKSPDKAHLNLHINSLELGDSAVYFCASSPTVSTNTGELFFGEGSRLTVL.